Shown below are 28 T cell receptor beta chains from a single sample sequenced in a study of spatial heterogeneity in lung cancer. TCRdb re-called the 5' RACE reads with MiXCR, one entry per CDR3 protein. The data hold 7,500 to 10,000 distinct CDR3 sequences, with 3.9% observed a single time. Stated time point: blood taken at disease recurrence. Frozen PBMC, nontumor lung or tumor provided whole RNA, which was sequenced unsorted. Sequenced material: PBMCs, taken at recurrence. These receptor sequences come from a female donor with early-stage non-small cell lung cancer.

In this sample, this clonotype turned up many times. Within a library made for alpha chains, this beta chain is off target, and its count is uninformative. The rearrangement joins TRBV11-2 to TRBJ2-1, with 8 bases that match TRBD2. From germline, CDR1 is SGHAT and CDR2 FQNNGV. The V and J ends lost 7 bases and 7 bases, in that order; junction bases with no gene match: 9. The CDR3 is made up of 14 amino acids. The CDR3 sequence: CASIQWGTRNEQFF. CDR3 DNA sequence: TGTGCCAGCATCCAATGGGGGACTAGGAATGAGCAGTTCTTC. The full variable domain, with the rest looked up from reference TRBV11-2 and TRBJ2-1, is EAGVAQSPRYKIIEKRQSVAFWCNPISGHATLYWYQQILGQGPKLLIQFQNNGVVDDSQLPKDRFSAERLKGVDSTLKIQPAKLEDSAVYLCASIQWGTRNEQFFGPGTRLTVL.

This clonotype was counted at least ten times. Since the library was made to target alpha chains, this beta chain is a stray read and its abundance is not meaningful. The CDR3 DNA is TGTGCCAGCAGCCACCATGGGACTAGCGGTAACACCGGGGAGCTGTTTTTT. Protein product: CASSHHGTSGNTGELFF. This sequence joins TRBV3-1 and TRBJ2-2; the match to TRBD2 covers 11 bases. From germline, CDR1 is LGHDT and CDR2 YNNKEL (reference sequence). V lost 3 bases, J lost 2 bases, and 5 bases stayed unmatched. The CDR3 has 17 residues.

The sample holds a few counts of this clonotype. This beta chain is an off-target read within a library intended for alpha chains, so its frequency means little. The chain joins TRBV4-2 to TRBJ1-3, with D hard to call. Germline loops: CDR1 LGHNA, CDR2 YNFKEQ. The CDR3 loop spans 12 amino acids. The ends were cut back, 3 bases at V and 7 bases at J, with 7 bases in the middle. In nucleotides, the CDR3 is TGTGCCAGCAGCCAGGTCCCGAACACCATATATTTT. Its translation is CASSQVPNTIYF.

This clonotype was seen many times. This beta chain slipped into a library made for alpha chains as a stray read, so its size is not meaningful. The chain couples TRBV10-1 to TRBJ1-1; TRBD1 agrees at 9 bases. Germline CDR1 is WNHNN and CDR2 is SYGVQD (reference sequence). V shed 3 bases and J 1 base; nucleotides not matched to a gene: 3. CDR3 length: 15 residues. In nucleotides, the CDR3 is TGCGCCAGCAGTGACCCGGGACAGGGGAACACTGAAGCTTTCTTT. The encoded protein is CASSDPGQGNTEAFF.

This clonotype was seen more than once but under ten times. This beta chain was picked up by a library intended for alpha chains and is off target, so its count carries little meaning. The CDR3 nucleotides are TGTGCCAGCAGCCCGCGACAGGGCCCCTACGAGCAGTACTTC. Translated, it gives CASSPRQGPYEQYF. This chain joins TRBV7-2 and TRBJ2-7; 7 bases align to TRBD1. The V gene end was trimmed by 5 bases and the J gene end by 2 bases; junction bases not matched to a gene: 6. CDR1 SGHTA and CDR2 FQGNSA come from the germline V gene. There are 14 residues in the CDR3.

There are many counts of this clonotype. In a library made to pick up alpha chains, this beta chain is a stray read with a size that means little. The rearrangement joins TRBV6-5 to TRBJ2-5; 8 nucleotides align to TRBD2. The CDR3 is 15 residues long. With V trimmed by 2 bases and J by 5 bases, 7 bases remained unmatched. The V gene's germline CDR1 is MNHEY and CDR2 SVGAGI. The CDR3, as DNA: TGTGCCAGCAGTTACGGCGGGGGGTCTGGGGAGACCCAGTACTTC. Amino acid sequence: CASSYGGGSGETQYF.

By share, this clonotype counts as medium-sized. This beta chain is off target for a library built for alpha chains, so its abundance means little. The chain carries TRBV28 and TRBJ2-3, with D perhaps TRBD2 (6 bases). V gave up 6 bases and J gave up 5 bases, with 21 bases separating them. The CDR3 has 16 residues. The V gene's germline CDR1 is MDHEN and CDR2 SYDVKM. As DNA, the CDR3 is TGTGCCAGCAGCCCTATGGGCTCCGACGGGGGAGATACGCAGTATTTT. Its translation is CASSPMGSDGGDTQYF.

In this sample, this clonotype turned up many times. In a library made to pick up alpha chains, this beta chain is a stray read with a size that means little. The CDR3 here is CSVEVYGGLNEQYF. DNA for the CDR3: TGCAGCGTTGAAGTCTACGGGGGGCTAAACGAGCAGTACTTC. J is TRBJ2-7 and V is TRBV29-1, with D perhaps TRBD2 (7 bases). The CDR3 consists of 14 residues. Germline CDR1 and CDR2: SQVTM and ANQGSEA. The V end was cut by 1 base, the J end by 5 bases, with 15 bases between.

This clonotype counts as medium-sized. The size of this beta chain means little, since it is a stray read in a library made for alpha chains. V is TRBV4-1 and J is TRBJ2-3; TRBD2 matches 8 bases. Germline-derived CDR1 and CDR2 are MGHRA and YSYEKL. Trimming took 1 base from V and 0 from J; bases not matched to a gene: 6. The CDR3 length is 17 residues. The chain's CDR3 is CASSQGDSGASTDTQYF. CDR3 bases: TGCGCCAGCAGCCAAGGAGATAGCGGGGCTAGCACAGATACGCAGTATTTT.

This clonotype has a count of ten or more. A library prepared for alpha chains yielded this beta chain as an off-target read; its size is of little meaning. The V gene is TRBV2, the J gene TRBJ1-1; D is undetermined. V shed 4 bases and J shed 5 bases, with 14 bases lying between them. The CDR3 has 14 amino acids. Per the germline V gene, CDR1 is SNHLY and CDR2 is FYNNEI. The CDR3 sequence is CASSAVNTVTEAFF. The CDR3 DNA is TGTGCCAGCAGTGCTGTTAATACAGTTACTGAAGCTTTCTTT.

This clonotype came up many times. The library was designed around alpha chains, so this beta chain is a stray read whose abundance carries little weight. J is TRBJ1-2 and V is TRBV7-2; D possibly corresponds to TRBD1 (5 bases). Trimming pared 5 bases from V and 2 bases from J, leaving 12 bases between. Germline loops: CDR1 SGHTA, CDR2 FQGNSA. The CDR3 length is 14 residues. For the CDR3, the DNA is TGTGCCAGCAGCCTGAGGCCAGGGAACTATGGCTACACCTTC. Translating gives CASSLRPGNYGYTF.

Judged by abundance, this clonotype is medium-sized. For a library built for alpha chains, this beta chain is a stray read; little rests on its size. This rearrangement joins TRBV2 to TRBJ2-1; D possibly corresponds to TRBD1 (7 bases). The CDR3 is 15 amino acids. V lost 6 bases and J 8 bases, leaving 20 bases between the germline ends. The germline CDR1 and CDR2 sequences are SNHLY and FYNNEI. The CDR3 loop is CASSRRGPPGDEQFF. For the CDR3, the DNA is TGTGCCAGCAGCCGTAGGGGGCCCCCGGGGGATGAGCAGTTCTTC. Looking up the rest from reference TRBV2 and TRBJ2-1 gives the full variable domain: EPEVTQTPSHQVTQMGQEVILRCVPISNHLYFYWYRQILGQKVEFLVSFYNNEISEKSEIFDDQFSVERPDGSNFTLKIRSTKLEDSAMYFCASSRRGPPGDEQFFGPGTRLTVL.

A word on this clonotype: This beta chain is an unintended read in a library built for alpha chains; its size means little. The rearrangement uses TRBV6-1 and TRBJ2-1, with D possibly matching TRBD2 (5 bases). The CDR3 loop spans 15 amino acids. V lost 6 bases and J lost 1, with 13 bases in between. Per the germline V gene, CDR1 is MNHNS and CDR2 is SASEGT. This CDR3 is CASRSGVGSYNEQFF. The CDR3 DNA reads TGTGCCAGCAGATCCGGGGTGGGGTCCTACAATGAGCAGTTCTTC.

There are a few counts of this clonotype. This beta chain lies outside the target of a library built for alpha chains; its clone size means little. The chain's CDR3 is CASSRSDSFFDLAKNIQYF. The CDR3 DNA sequence: TGTGCCAGCAGCCGATCGGACAGTTTTTTCGACCTAGCCAAAAACATTCAGTACTTC. V is TRBV11-2 and J is TRBJ2-4; weak D call: TRBD1 (6 bases). Germline V CDR1 and CDR2: SGHAT, FQNNGV. The V end lost 5 bases, the J end lost 0 bases, and 23 bases lay between the germline ends. This CDR3 contains 19 residues.

This clonotype is deemed medium-sized (0.01 to 0.1%). This beta chain is an off-target read within a library intended for alpha chains, so its frequency means little. The gene calls are TRBV5-1 and TRBJ2-1; 14 positions agree with TRBD2. V dropped 3 bases and J dropped 7; count of bases not matched to a gene: 3. The CDR3 consists of 15 residues. Germline V lookup: CDR1 SGHRS, CDR2 YFSETQ. The CDR3 coding sequence is TGCGCCAGCAGCTCTCGGACTAGCGGGGGGAATGAGCAGTTCTTC. This sequence encodes CASSSRTSGGNEQFF.

This clonotype was picked up many times. The library was built for alpha chains, so this beta chain is an off-target read and its size means little. This sequence joins TRBV11-3 and TRBJ2-1, with 16 bases matching TRBD2. The CDR3 consists of 16 residues. Germline CDR1 is SGHNT and CDR2 is YENEEA. V shed 4 bases and J 8 bases; nucleotides not matched to a gene: 5. The CDR3 region has the DNA TGTGCCAGCAGCTCGGGACTAGCGGGGGGGCACCATGAGCAGTTCTTC. This sequence encodes CASSSGLAGGHHEQFF.

This clonotype counts as medium-sized. Found in a library prepared for alpha chains, this beta chain is an off-target read, and its abundance has little meaning. This sequence joins TRBV29-1 and TRBJ1-1, with D tentatively TRBD1 (6 bases). Per the germline V gene, CDR1 is SQVTM and CDR2 is ANQGSEA. Trimming took 4 bases from V and 0 from J, leaving 9 bases between them. The CDR3 has 13 residues. The CDR3 region has the DNA TGCAGCGTTGGGGACATTATGAACACTGAAGCTTTCTTT. This codes for CSVGDIMNTEAFF.

This clonotype has a count of ten or more. This beta chain appears as a stray read in a library generated for alpha chains; its size is not informative. This rearrangement joins TRBV28 to TRBJ2-7, with unresolved D. Germline values: CDR1 MDHEN, CDR2 SYDVKM. The CDR3 has 13 amino acids. V lost 5 bases and J 7 bases, leaving 15 bases between the germline ends. The CDR3 DNA sequence: TGTGCCAGCAGTCTATACCAGGTGGGAGAGCAGTACTTC. Its protein is CASSLYQVGEQYF.

In its sample, this clonotype was seen many times. The CDR3 ends on some other residue instead of the conserved phenylalanine or tryptophan, so this is likely a read error. The limits of the CDR3 on the DNA are not certain, so only TCRdb's listed CDR3 is given. For a library built for alpha chains, this beta chain is a stray read; little rests on its size. The chain links TRBV11-2 to TRBJ2-3; the D call of TRBD1 is as the table states it, not checked on the DNA. The CDR3 is made up of 16 amino acids, end residues included. Germline V CDR1 and CDR2: SGHAT, FQNNGV. The CDR3 protein is CASSSLTAPRSGIFEY.

This clonotype was found many times. Being off target in a library aimed at alpha chains, this beta chain has a size of little meaning. The rearrangement joins TRBV28 to TRBJ2-2; TRBD1 might be the D (6 bases). The CDR3 is made up of 15 amino acids. V was trimmed by 3 bases and J by 0 bases, leaving 8 bases between them. Germline V gene sequence: CDR1 MDHEN, CDR2 SYDVKM. The CDR3 here is CASSLGATNTGELFF. CDR3 sequence (DNA): TGTGCCAGCAGTTTGGGGGCCACGAACACCGGGGAGCTGTTTTTT.

This clonotype was observed many times. This beta chain is an off-target read within a library intended for alpha chains, so its frequency means little. V is TRBV2 and J is TRBJ2-2, with D unclear. With 7 bases removed from V and 2 bases from J, the gap between germline ends came to 8 bases. This CDR3 spans 13 amino acids. CDR1 SNHLY and CDR2 FYNNEI come from the germline V gene. In DNA, the CDR3 is TGTGCCAGCATCGGAACTAACACCGGGGAGCTGTTTTTT. It is translated as CASIGTNTGELFF.

This clonotype occurred many times. A library made for alpha chains picked up this beta chain off target, so its size means little. The chain joins TRBV28 to TRBJ2-2, with 13 bases that match TRBD2. J lost 6 bases, V lost 0 bases, and 4 bases had no gene match. The CDR3 length is 17 residues. Looked up from germline, CDR1 is MDHEN and CDR2 is SYDVKM. The CDR3 loop is CASSLWVLAGGPGELFF. The CDR3 nucleotides read TGTGCCAGCAGTTTATGGGTACTAGCGGGGGGGCCCGGGGAGCTGTTTTTT. Looking up the rest from reference TRBV28 and TRBJ2-2 gives the full variable domain: DVKVTQSSRYLVKRTGEKVFLECVQDMDHENMFWYRQDPGLGLRLIYFSYDVKMKEKGDIPEGYSVSREKKERFSLILESASTNQTSMYLCASSLWVLAGGPGELFFGEGSRLTVL.

This clonotype was counted at least ten times. A library made for alpha chains picked up this beta chain off target, so its size means little. Written as DNA, the CDR3 is TGCAGCGTCGGAGGACTAGCGGGGTCTCCGGGGAGGCAGTATTTT. Its translation is CSVGGLAGSPGRQYF. This chain connects TRBV29-1 to TRBJ2-3; 12 positions agree with TRBD2. The CDR3 runs to 15 residues. CDR1 is SQVTM, CDR2 ANQGSEA, per germline. V trimming: 6 bases; J trimming: 11 bases; junction bases outside the gene matches: 15.

This clonotype is medium-sized. Little can be read into the size of this beta chain, an off-target read in a library designed for alpha chains. The chain has TRBV12-3 or TRBV12-4 and TRBJ2-4, with a tentative D call TRBD1 (5 bases). V lost 5 bases and J 1 base, leaving 24 bases between the germline ends. The CDR3 sequence is 19 residues long. The CDR3 protein is CASSLNTFRASGAKNIQYF. The CDR3 region has the DNA TGTGCCAGCAGTCTGAACACCTTTCGGGCGTCAGGGGCCAAAAACATTCAGTACTTC.

This clonotype was recorded at least ten times. The junction differs from germline at one of its ends, possibly a read error. Found in a library prepared for alpha chains, this beta chain is an off-target read, and its abundance has little meaning. The genes are TRBV29-1 and TRBJ2-7, with unresolved D. Germline CDR1 is SQVTM and CDR2 is ANQGSEA. The CDR3 length is 10 residues. This chain's CDR3 is CSVQDGEQYF. CDR3 DNA: TGCAGCGTTCAAGATGGGGAGCAGTACTTC.

This clonotype has at least ten counts. This beta chain slipped into a library made for alpha chains as a stray read, so its size is not meaningful. The chain recombines TRBV4-2 with TRBJ2-2, with TRBD1 identical over 7 bases. CDR1 is LGHNA and CDR2 is YNFKEQ in the germline V gene. The ends lost 6 bases at V and 3 bases at J; junction bases unmatched: 10. This CDR3 is built from 16 residues. The CDR3 loop is CASRPRTGGDTGELFF. Here the CDR3 DNA reads TGTGCCAGCAGGCCAAGGACAGGTGGGGACACCGGGGAGCTGTTTTTT.

This clonotype appeared many times. A library made for alpha chains picked up this beta chain off target, so its size means little. The chain couples TRBV7-9 to TRBJ2-1, with 10 bases lining up with TRBD2. CDR3 length equals 17 residues. Unmatched junction bases numbered 7, after V lost 5 bases and J lost 0 bases. CDR1 and CDR2 (germline): SEHNR, FQNEAQ (reference sequence). CDR3 DNA sequence: TGTGCCAGCAGCAGTAGCGGGGGGCTCCTCTCCTACAATGAGCAGTTCTTC. Residues: CASSSSGGLLSYNEQFF. The variable domain in full, with the rest retrieved from reference TRBV7-9 and TRBJ2-1, is DTGVSQNPRHKITKRGQNVTFRCDPISEHNRLYWYRQTLGQGPEFLTYFQNEAQLEKSRLLSDRFSAERPKGSFSTLEIQRTEQGDSAMYLCASSSSGGLLSYNEQFFGPGTRLTVL.

This clonotype came up many times. Since the library was made to target alpha chains, this beta chain is a stray read and its abundance is not meaningful. The chain has TRBV9 and TRBJ2-5, with TRBD2 matching 16 bases. CDR1 and CDR2 (germline): SGDLS, YYNGEE. The CDR3 is 17 amino acids. V lost 4 bases, J lost 5 bases, and 8 bases stayed unmatched. The CDR3 DNA reads as TGTGCCAGCAGCCCCGGGACTAGCGGGGGGGCTGGGGAGACCCAGTACTTC. Protein: CASSPGTSGGAGETQYF.